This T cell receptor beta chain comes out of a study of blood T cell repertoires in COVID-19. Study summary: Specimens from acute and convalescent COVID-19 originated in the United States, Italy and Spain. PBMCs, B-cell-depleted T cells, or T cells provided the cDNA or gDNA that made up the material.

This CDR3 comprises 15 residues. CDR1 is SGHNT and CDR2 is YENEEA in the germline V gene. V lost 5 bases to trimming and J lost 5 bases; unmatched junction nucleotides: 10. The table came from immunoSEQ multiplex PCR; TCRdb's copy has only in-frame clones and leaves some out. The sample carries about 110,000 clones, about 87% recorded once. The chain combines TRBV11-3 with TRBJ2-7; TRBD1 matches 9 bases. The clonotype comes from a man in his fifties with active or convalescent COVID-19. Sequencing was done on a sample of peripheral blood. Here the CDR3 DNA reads TGTGCCAGCAGCGCTACCGGGACAGGGCTAAACGAGCAGTACTTC. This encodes CASSATGTGLNEQYF.